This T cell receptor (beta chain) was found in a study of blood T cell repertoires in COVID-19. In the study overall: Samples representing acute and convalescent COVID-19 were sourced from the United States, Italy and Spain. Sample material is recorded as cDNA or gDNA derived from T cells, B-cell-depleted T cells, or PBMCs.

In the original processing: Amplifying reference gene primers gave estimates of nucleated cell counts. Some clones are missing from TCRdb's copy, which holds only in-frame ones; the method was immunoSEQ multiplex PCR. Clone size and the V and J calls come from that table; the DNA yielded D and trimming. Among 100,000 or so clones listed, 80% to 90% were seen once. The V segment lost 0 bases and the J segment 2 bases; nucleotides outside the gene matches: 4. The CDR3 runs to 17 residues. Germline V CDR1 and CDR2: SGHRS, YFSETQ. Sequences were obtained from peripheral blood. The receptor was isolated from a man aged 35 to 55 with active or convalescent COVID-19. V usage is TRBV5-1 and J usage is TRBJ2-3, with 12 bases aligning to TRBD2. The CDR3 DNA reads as TGCGCCAGCAGCTTGGAAGGGACTAGCGGGCCCACAGATACGCAGTATTTT. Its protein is CASSLEGTSGPTDTQYF.